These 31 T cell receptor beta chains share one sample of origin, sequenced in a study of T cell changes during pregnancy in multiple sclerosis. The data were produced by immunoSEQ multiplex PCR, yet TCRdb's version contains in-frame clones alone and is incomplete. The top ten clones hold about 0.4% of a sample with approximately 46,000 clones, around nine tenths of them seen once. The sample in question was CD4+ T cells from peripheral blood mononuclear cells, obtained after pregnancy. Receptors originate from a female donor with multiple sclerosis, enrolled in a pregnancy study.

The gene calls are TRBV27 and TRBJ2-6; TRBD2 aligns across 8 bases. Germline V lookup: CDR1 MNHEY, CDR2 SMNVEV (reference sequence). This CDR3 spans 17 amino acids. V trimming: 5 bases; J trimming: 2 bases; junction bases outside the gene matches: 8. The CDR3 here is CASSLVLGLAGANVLTF. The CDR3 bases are TGTGCCAGCAGTCTCGTTTTGGGACTAGCTGGGGCCAACGTCCTGACTTTC.

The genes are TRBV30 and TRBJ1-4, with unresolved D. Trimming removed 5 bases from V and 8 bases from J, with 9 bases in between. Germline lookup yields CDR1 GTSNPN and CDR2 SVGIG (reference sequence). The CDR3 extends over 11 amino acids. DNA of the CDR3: TGTGCCTGGGGCCAGTTGGAAAAACTGTTTTTT. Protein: CAWGQLEKLFF.

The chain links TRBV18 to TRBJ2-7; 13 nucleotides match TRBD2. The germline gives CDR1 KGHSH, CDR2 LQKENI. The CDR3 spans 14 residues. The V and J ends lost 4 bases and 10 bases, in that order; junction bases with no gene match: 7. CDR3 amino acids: CASSRTSGRAKQYF. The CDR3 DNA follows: TGTGCCAGCTCACGTACTAGCGGGAGGGCGAAACAGTACTTC.

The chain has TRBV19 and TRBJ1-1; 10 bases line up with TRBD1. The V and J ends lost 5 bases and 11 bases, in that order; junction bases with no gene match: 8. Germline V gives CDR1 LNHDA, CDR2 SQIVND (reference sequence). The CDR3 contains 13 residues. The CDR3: CASSPGTGVRAFF. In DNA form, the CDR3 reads TGTGCCAGTAGTCCCGGGACAGGGGTGCGGGCTTTCTTT.

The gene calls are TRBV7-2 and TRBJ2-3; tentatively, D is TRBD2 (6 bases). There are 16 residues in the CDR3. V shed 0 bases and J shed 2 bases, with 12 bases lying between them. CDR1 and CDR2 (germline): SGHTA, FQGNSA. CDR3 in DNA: TGTGCCAGCAGCTTAGCGTCCGTAGCGGTCACAGATACGCAGTATTTT. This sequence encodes CASSLASVAVTDTQYF.

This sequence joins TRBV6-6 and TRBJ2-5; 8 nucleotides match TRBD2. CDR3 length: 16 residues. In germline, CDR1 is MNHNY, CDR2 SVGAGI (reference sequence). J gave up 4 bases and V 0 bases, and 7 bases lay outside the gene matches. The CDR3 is CASSYSPSGSSETQYF. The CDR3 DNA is TGTGCCAGCAGTTACTCCCCCAGCGGGAGTTCAGAGACCCAGTACTTC.

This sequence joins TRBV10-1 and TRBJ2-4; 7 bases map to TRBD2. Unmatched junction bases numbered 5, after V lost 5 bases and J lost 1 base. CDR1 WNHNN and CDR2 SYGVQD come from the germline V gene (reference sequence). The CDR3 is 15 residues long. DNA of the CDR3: TGCGCCAGCAGTTCAAGCGGGAATGCCAAAAACATTCAGTACTTC. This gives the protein CASSSSGNAKNIQYF.

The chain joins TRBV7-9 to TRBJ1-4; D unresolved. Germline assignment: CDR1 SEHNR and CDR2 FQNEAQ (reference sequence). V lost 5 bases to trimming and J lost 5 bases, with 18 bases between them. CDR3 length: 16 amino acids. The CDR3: CASSPSGRSVNEKLFF. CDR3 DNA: TGTGCCAGCAGCCCCTCGGGAAGGTCAGTCAATGAAAAACTGTTTTTT.

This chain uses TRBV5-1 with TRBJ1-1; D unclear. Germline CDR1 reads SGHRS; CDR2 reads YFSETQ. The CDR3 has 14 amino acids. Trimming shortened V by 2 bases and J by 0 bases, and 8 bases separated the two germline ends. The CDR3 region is CASSFWSMNTEAFF. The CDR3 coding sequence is TGCGCCAGCAGCTTTTGGAGCATGAACACTGAAGCTTTCTTT.

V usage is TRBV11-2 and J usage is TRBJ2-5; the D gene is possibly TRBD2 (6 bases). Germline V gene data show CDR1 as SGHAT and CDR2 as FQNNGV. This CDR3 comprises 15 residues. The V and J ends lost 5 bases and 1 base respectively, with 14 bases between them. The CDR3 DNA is TGTGCCAGCAGCCTTAGCGGTGGGAGCCAAGAGACCCAGTACTTC. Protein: CASSLSGGSQETQYF.

The CDR3 sequence is CSVVWAVNTGELFF. CDR3 DNA sequence: TGCAGCGTTGTGTGGGCAGTAAACACCGGGGAGCTGTTTTTT. The chain employs TRBV29-1 and TRBJ2-2; D remains ambiguous. Germline V gene lookup returns CDR1 SQVTM and CDR2 ANQGSEA. Trimming took off 4 bases at V and 2 bases at J, with 11 bases between the two ends. CDR3 length equals 14 residues.

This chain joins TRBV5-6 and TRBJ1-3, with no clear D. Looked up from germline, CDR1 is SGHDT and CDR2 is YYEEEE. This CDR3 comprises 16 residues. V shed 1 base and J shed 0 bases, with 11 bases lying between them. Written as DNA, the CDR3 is TGTGCCAGCAGCTTGTGGGGAGGAGTCTCTGGAAACACCATATATTTT. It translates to CASSLWGGVSGNTIYF.

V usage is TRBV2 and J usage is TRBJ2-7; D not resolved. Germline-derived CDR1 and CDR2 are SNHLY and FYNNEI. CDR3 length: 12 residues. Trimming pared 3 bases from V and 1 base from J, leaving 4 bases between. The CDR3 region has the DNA TGTGCCAGCAGTGATCTGTCCTACGAGCAGTACTTC. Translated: CASSDLSYEQYF.

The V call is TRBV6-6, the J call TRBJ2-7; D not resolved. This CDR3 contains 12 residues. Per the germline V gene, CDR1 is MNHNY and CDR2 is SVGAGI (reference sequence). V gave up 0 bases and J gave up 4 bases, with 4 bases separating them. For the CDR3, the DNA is TGTGCCAGCAGTTACTCCTTGTACGAGCAGTACTTC. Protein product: CASSYSLYEQYF.

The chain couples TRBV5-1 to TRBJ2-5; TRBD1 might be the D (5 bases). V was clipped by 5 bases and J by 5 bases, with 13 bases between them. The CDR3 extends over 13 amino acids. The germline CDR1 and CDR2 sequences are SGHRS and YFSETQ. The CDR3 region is CASSGQGYETQYF. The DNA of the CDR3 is TGCGCCAGCAGTGGTCAGGGCTATGAGACCCAGTACTTC.

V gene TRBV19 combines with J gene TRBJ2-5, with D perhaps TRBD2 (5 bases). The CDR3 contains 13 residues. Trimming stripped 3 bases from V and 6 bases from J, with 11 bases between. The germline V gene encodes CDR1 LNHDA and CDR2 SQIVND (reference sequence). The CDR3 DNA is TGTGCCAGTAGTATCGACTACAAAAAGACCCAGTACTTC. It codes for CASSIDYKKTQYF.

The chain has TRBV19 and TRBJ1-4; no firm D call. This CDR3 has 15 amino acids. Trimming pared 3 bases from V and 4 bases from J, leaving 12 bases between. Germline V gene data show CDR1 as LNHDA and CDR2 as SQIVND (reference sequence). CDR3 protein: CASSISTGINEKLFF. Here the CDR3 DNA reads TGTGCCAGTAGTATCTCGACGGGGATTAATGAAAAACTGTTTTTT.

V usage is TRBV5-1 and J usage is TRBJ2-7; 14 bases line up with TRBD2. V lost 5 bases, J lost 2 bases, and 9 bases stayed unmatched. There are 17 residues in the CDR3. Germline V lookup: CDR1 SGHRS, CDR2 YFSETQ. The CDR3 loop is CASRDGTSGSKPYEQYF. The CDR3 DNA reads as TGCGCCAGCAGGGATGGGACTAGCGGGAGTAAACCCTACGAGCAGTACTTC. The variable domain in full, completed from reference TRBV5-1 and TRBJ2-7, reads KAGVTQTPRYLIKTRGQQVTLSCSPISGHRSVSWYQQTPGQGLQFLFEYFSETQRNKGNFPGRFSGRQFSNSRSEMNVSTLELGDSALYLCASRDGTSGSKPYEQYFGPGTRLTVT.

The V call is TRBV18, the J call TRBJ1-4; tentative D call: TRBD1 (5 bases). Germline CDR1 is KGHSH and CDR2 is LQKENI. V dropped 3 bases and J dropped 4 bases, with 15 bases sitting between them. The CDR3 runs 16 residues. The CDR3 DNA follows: TGTGCCAGCTCACCCATCGGGCAGGGACTTAATGAAAAACTGTTTTTT. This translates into CASSPIGQGLNEKLFF.

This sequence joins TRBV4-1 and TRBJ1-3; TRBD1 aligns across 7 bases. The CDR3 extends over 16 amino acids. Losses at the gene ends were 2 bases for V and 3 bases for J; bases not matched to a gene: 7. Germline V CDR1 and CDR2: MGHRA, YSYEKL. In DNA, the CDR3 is TGCGCCAGCAGCCAACCGACAGGGCGAAATGGAAACACCATATATTTT. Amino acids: CASSQPTGRNGNTIYF.

Here the CDR3 DNA reads TGCGCCAGCAGCCAAGATCGGAGCGTACCTAACTATGGCTACACCTTC. The encoded protein is CASSQDRSVPNYGYTF. The genes are TRBV4-3 and TRBJ1-2; D remains unclear. There are 16 residues in the CDR3. The V end lost 0 bases, the J end lost 0 bases, and 11 bases lay between the germline ends. CDR1 is LGHNA, CDR2 YSLEER, per germline.

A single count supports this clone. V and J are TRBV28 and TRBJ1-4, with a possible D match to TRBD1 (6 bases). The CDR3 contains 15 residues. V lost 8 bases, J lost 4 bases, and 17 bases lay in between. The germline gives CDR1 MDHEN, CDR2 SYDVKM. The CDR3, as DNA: TGTGCCAGCCGAGTCGGGGGGGGCGGTAATGAAAAACTGTTTTTT. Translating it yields CASRVGGGGNEKLFF.

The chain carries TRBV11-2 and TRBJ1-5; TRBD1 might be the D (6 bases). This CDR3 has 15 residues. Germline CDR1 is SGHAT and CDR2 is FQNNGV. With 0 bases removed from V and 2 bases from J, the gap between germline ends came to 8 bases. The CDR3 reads CASSLDPGGNQPQHF. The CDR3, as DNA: TGTGCCAGCAGCTTAGACCCAGGGGGCAATCAGCCCCAGCATTTT.

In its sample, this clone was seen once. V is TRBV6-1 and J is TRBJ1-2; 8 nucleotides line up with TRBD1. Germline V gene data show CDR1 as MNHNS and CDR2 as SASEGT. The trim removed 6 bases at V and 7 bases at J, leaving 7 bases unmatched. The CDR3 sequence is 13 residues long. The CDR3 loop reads CASRVLTGAGYTF. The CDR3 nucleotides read TGTGCCAGCAGAGTCCTGACAGGGGCTGGCTACACCTTC.

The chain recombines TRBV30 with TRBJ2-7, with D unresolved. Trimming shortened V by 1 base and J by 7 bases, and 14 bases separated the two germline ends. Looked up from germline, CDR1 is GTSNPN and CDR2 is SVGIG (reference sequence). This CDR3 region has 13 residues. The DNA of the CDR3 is TGTGCCTGGAGTGCGACACTGGTTGGGGAGCAGTACTTC. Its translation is CAWSATLVGEQYF. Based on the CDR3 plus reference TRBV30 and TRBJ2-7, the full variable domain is SQTIHQWPATLVQPVGSPLSLECTVEGTSNPNLYWYRQAAGRGLQLLFYSVGIGQISSEVPQNLSASRPQDRQFILSSKKLLLSDSGFYLCAWSATLVGEQYFGPGTRLTVT.

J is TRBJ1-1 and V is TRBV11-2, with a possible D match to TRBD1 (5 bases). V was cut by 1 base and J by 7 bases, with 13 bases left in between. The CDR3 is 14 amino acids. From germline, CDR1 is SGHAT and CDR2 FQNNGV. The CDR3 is CASSLAPGAIEAFF. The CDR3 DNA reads TGTGCCAGCAGCTTAGCCCCTGGGGCCATTGAAGCTTTCTTT.

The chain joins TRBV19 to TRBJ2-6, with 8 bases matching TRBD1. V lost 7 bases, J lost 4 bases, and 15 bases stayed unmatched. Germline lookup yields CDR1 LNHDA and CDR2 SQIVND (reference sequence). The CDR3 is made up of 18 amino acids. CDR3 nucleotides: TGTGCCAGTACTACCACAGGGGGTGGAAGGGAAGGGGCCAACGTCCTGACTTTC. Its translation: CASTTTGGGREGANVLTF.

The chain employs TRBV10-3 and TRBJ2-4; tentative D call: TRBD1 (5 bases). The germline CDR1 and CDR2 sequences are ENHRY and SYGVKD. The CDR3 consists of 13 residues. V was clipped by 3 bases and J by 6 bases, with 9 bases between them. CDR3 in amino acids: CAISESGLNIQYF. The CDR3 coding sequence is TGTGCCATCAGTGAATCAGGGTTAAACATTCAGTACTTC.

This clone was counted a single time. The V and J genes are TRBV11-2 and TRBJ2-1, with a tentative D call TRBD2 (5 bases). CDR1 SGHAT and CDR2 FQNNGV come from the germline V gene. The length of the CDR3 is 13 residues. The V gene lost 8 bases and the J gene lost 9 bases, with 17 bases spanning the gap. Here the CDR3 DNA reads TGTGCCAGCTACCGCGGGCCCTCTGTTGAGCAGTTCTTC. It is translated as CASYRGPSVEQFF.

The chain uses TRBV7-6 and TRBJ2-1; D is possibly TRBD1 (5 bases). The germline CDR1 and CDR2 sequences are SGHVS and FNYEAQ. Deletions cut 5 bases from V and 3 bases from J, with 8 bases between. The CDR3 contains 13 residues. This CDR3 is CASSPQGYNEQFF. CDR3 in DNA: TGTGCCAGCAGCCCCCAGGGCTACAATGAGCAGTTCTTC.

CDR3 sequence (DNA): TGCAGTGCTGGCCCAGGCCCCGAGCAGTACTTC. This codes for CSAGPGPEQYF. The chain uses TRBV20-1 and TRBJ2-7; D is unresolved. Germline lookup yields CDR1 DFQATT and CDR2 SNEGSKA (reference sequence). The CDR3 totals 11 residues. Trimming removed 5 bases from V and 6 bases from J, with 11 bases in between.